Many counts were recorded for the clone carrying this T cell receptor (beta chain). This sample was taken from a study of shared clonotypes between healthy human individuals. Study-wide context: A couple of women and a few men aged 18 to 49 served as donors.

This CDR3 region has 12 residues. The germline CDR1 and CDR2 sequences are LNHDA and SQIVND (reference sequence). Trimming removed 5 bases at V and 4 bases at J, with 9 bases between. There were no recent acute infections or vaccinations among the donors, who were healthy HIV-negative adults. Amplification in unsorted PBMC replicate PCRs started from approximately 300 ng DNA, which equals about 30,000 T cell genomes. On ten immunoSEQ deep assay plates, unsorted PBMC DNA was sequenced. TCRdb's table, derived via immunoSEQ multiplex PCR, lists solely in-frame clones and lacks some. Of fewer than 600,000 clones detected, around 81% appear once; the ten largest clones hold 9.5% to 15%.

This TCR was sampled from a woman between 40 and 50 years old in good health. Some clones in this sample may be carry-over from other donors' samples. The chain is built from TRBV19 and TRBJ2-7; perhaps TRBD2 as D (5 bases). Input material: PBMCs. CDR3 coding DNA: TGTGCCAGTAGTGGCGGGTTTTACGAGCAGTACTTC. Protein product: CASSGGFYEQYF.